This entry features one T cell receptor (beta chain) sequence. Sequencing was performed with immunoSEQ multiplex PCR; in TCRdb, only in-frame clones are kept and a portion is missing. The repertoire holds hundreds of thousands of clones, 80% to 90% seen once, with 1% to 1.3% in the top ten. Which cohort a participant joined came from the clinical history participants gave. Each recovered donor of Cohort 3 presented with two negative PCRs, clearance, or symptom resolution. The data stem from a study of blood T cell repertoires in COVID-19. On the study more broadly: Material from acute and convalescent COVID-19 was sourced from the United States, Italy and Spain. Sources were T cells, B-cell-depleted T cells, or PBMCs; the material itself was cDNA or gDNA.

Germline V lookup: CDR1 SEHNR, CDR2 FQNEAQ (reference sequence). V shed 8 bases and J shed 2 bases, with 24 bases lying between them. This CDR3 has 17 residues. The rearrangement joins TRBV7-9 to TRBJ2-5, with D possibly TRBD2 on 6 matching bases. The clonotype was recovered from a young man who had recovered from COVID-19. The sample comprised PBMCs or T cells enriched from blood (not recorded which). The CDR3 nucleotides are TGTGCCAGCTGGATGGATTCGGTGGGAGGAGAACAAGAGACCCAGTACTTC. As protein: CASWMDSVGGEQETQYF.